Shown below are 8 T cell receptor beta chains from a single sample sequenced in a study of cytomegalovirus exposure and HLA in healthy donors. PCR employed 60 Vbeta and 13 Jbeta primers. Generated by immunoSEQ multiplex PCR, the TCRdb table keeps only in-frame clones and is missing some. This sample carries some 200,000 clones, about 80% of them seen once, and the ten largest clones take 2.7%. Sequencing input: PBMCs. These receptor sequences come from a woman aged 55-75 years in good health and CMV-seropositive.

This clone was detected only a few times. This chain links TRBV5-1 with TRBJ1-1; maybe TRBD1 (5 bases). Trimming stripped 0 bases from V and 6 bases from J, with 12 bases between. The CDR3 totals 14 residues. Germline loops: CDR1 SGHRS, CDR2 YFSETQ. Here the CDR3 reads CASSLEAGSAEAFF. The CDR3 nucleotides are TGCGCCAGCAGCTTGGAGGCAGGGTCGGCTGAAGCTTTCTTT.

The J gene is TRBJ2-4, the V gene TRBV5-1; TRBD2 matches 9 bases. The germline V gene encodes CDR1 SGHRS and CDR2 YFSETQ. The CDR3 is 15 residues long. After removal of 4 bases from V and 9 bases from J, the junction contained 11 bases not matched to a gene. The CDR3 spells CASSPSGLASGIQYF. The CDR3 nucleotides are TGCGCCAGCAGCCCCTCGGGACTAGCATCTGGCATTCAGTACTTC.

The gene calls are TRBV27 and TRBJ1-1, with D perhaps TRBD1 (6 bases). The CDR3 is made up of 15 amino acids. Trimming shortened V by 3 bases and J by 6 bases, and 17 bases separated the two germline ends. Germline V CDR1 and CDR2: MNHEY, SMNVEV (reference sequence). The CDR3 here is CASSLRKQGLPEAFF. The CDR3 DNA reads TGTGCCAGCAGTTTGAGGAAACAGGGATTGCCTGAAGCTTTCTTT.

The rearrangement joins TRBV10-1 to TRBJ1-1, with TRBD1 identical over 7 bases. Trimming cost V 9 bases and J 3 bases; bases outside gene matches: 10. The CDR3 sequence is 14 residues long. Germline loops: CDR1 WNHNN, CDR2 SYGVQD (reference sequence). The CDR3 loop is CARRRGRGDTEAFF. CDR3 nucleotides: TGCGCCAGGCGTCGGGGCAGGGGGGACACTGAAGCTTTCTTT.

The chain carries TRBV4-1 and TRBJ2-3; TRBD2 might be the D (6 bases). CDR3 length equals 15 residues. From germline, CDR1 is MGHRA and CDR2 YSYEKL. Trimming cost V 4 bases and J 4 bases, with 15 bases left between them. The CDR3 DNA reads TGCGCCAGCAGCCTACGACTAGTCATACCAGATACGCAGTATTTT. Encoded protein: CASSLRLVIPDTQYF.

The chain uses TRBV5-4 and TRBJ2-5; D may be TRBD2 (5 bases). Trimming took off 2 bases at V and 2 bases at J, with 10 bases between the two ends. The length of the CDR3 is 14 residues. Per the germline V gene, CDR1 is SGHNT and CDR2 is YYREEE (reference sequence). The CDR3 sequence is CASSLTGSQETQYF. CDR3 nucleotide sequence: TGTGCCAGCAGCTTAACGGGGTCTCAAGAGACCCAGTACTTC.

V and J are TRBV7-8 and TRBJ2-3; no firm D call. The length of the CDR3 is 16 residues. Germline CDR1 SGHVS, CDR2 FQNEAQ. Trimming took 1 base from V and 2 from J, leaving 13 bases between them. The CDR3 protein is CASSLGPSGSTDTQYF. Here the CDR3 DNA reads TGTGCCAGCAGCTTAGGTCCTAGTGGTTCCACAGATACGCAGTATTTT.

J is TRBJ2-5 and V is TRBV7-8, with TRBD1 matching 8 bases. The DNA end lines up better with TRBJ2-7; the J call may be wrong. In germline, CDR1 is SGHVS, CDR2 FQNEAQ. This CDR3 comprises 17 residues. The CDR3 sequence is CASSPLLGQGGVYEQYF. DNA for the CDR3: TGTGCCAGCAGCCCCCTACTCGGACAGGGTGGAGTATACGAGCAGTACTTC.